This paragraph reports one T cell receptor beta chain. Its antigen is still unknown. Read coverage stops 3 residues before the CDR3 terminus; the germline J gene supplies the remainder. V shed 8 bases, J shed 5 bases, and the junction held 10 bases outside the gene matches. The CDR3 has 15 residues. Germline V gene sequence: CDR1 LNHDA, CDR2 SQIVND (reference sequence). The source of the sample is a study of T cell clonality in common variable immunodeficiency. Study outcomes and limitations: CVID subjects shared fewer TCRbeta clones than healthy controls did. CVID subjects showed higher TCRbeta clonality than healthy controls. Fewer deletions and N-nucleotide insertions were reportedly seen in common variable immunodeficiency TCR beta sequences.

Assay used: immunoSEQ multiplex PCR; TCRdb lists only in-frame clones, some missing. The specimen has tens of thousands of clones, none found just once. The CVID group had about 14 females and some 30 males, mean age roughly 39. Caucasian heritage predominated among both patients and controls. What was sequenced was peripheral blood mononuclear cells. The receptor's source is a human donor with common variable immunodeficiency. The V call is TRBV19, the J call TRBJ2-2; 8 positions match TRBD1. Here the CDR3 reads CASRYRDRWTGELFF. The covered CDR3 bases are TGTGCCAGTCGGTACCGGGACAGGTGGACCGGGGAG.